The rows below give T cell receptor beta chains drawn from one sample of a study of blood T cell repertoires in COVID-19. Repertoires were generated with immunoSEQ multiplex PCR, while TCRdb's copy carries only in-frame clones and drops some. The sample holds 20,000 to 30,000 clones, approximately 92% seen once. Sequencing was carried out using peripheral blood. The origin of the receptors is a human donor in a cohort sampled during active COVID-19. CDR3s include the opening cysteine and the closing phenylalanine or tryptophan. The D gene is left open where the match is weak. The listing skips clone size in some rows; elsewhere it reads once, few, many or a size class.

-	TRBJ1-1	TRBV25-1	TRBD1	TGTGCCAGCAGTGCTCAGACAGGGTGGGGCACTGAAGCTTTCTTT	CASSAQTGWGTEAFF
-	TRBJ2-5	TRBV4-2	TRBD1	TGTGCCAGCAGCCAAGTTGCGGGACAGGGAGGAGAGACCCAGTACTTC	CASSQVAGQGGETQYF
-	TRBJ1-5	TRBV19	-	TGTGCCACGGGAGTCGGAACCGGGCCGGATCAGCCCCAGCATTTT	CATGVGTGPDQPQHF
-	TRBJ1-6	TRBV19	TRBD1	TGTGCCAGTGGGACAGAGAGCTCCTATAATTCACCCCTCCACTTT	CASGTESSYNSPLHF
-	TRBJ1-1	TRBV10-1	-	TGCGCCAGCAGACAGGGGAACACTGAAGCTTTCTTT	CASRQGNTEAFF
-	TRBJ2-5	TRBV5-1	TRBD1	TGCGCCAGCAGCTCACGAACGGGGTTTCTTCAACCCCGCAGGGGGATACAAGAGACCCAGTACTTC	CASSSRTGFLQPRRGIQETQYF
-	TRBJ2-2	TRBV5-4	TRBD2	TGTGCCAGCAGCCCCGGAACTAGCGGGGGGGCCCCCGGGGAGCTGTTTTTT	CASSPGTSGGAPGELFF
-	TRBJ2-3	TRBV28	TRBD2	TGTGCCAGCAGTTTAGGACTAGCGGGCACAGATACGCAGTATTTT	CASSLGLAGTDTQYF
-	TRBJ2-6	TRBV27	TRBD1	TGTGCCAGCAGTGGGACAGGGCTTGGGGCCAACGTCCTGACTTTC	CASSGTGLGANVLTF
-	TRBJ1-3	TRBV3-1/TRBV3-2	TRBD1	TGTGCCAGCAGCCCACTACAGGGGGCGGCGCTCGGAAACACCATATATTTT	CASSPLQGAALGNTIYF
-	TRBJ1-2	TRBV5-4	-	TGTGCCGCAGCGGTTGGAGGGACGGCTAACTATGGCTACACCTTC	CAAAVGGTANYGYTF
-	TRBJ2-7	TRBV2	TRBD1	TGTGCCAGCAACGGGGGACAGGCTTCCTACGAGCAGTACTTC	CASNGGQASYEQYF
-	TRBJ2-1	TRBV24-1	-	TGTGCCACCAGAGACTCAGGGGGGAATGAGCAGTTCTTC	CATRDSGGNEQFF
once	TRBJ1-4	TRBV10-2	-	TGCGCCAGCAGTGACAGACAGCCGACGCTTAATGAAAAACTGTTTTTT	CASSDRQPTLNEKLFF
-	TRBJ2-1	TRBV6-5	TRBD1	TGTGCCAGCAGGACAGGGGGCGTTGTTAGTGAGCAGTTCTTC	CASRTGGVVSEQFF
-	TRBJ1-2	TRBV7-9	-	TGCGCCAGCAGCTTAGATACAGATAACTATGGCTACACCTTC	CASSLDTDNYGYTF
-	TRBJ2-1	TRBV15	-	TGTGCCACCAGCAGAGACAGGGCCGGATACAATGAGCAGTTCTTC	CATSRDRAGYNEQFF
few	TRBJ2-3	TRBV21-1	-	TGTGCCAGCAGCAAGGAGATGCAGAGAGGCGTTCCTCTTGTTACGCAGTATTTT	CASSKEMQRGVPLVTQYF
-	TRBJ2-1	TRBV5-1	TRBD1	TGCGCCAGCAGCTTTGTAAAGGGGGCAGGGAATGAGCAGTTCTTC	CASSFVKGAGNEQFF
once	TRBJ2-1	TRBV7-9	TRBD2	TGTGCCAGCAGCGTGGGACTAACCTACAATGAGCAGTTCTTC	CASSVGLTYNEQFF
-	TRBJ1-1	TRBV5-1	-	TGCGCCAGCAGCCCGAGTGGGCTGAACACTGAAGCTTTCTTT	CASSPSGLNTEAFF
once	TRBJ1-2	TRBV3-1/TRBV3-2	-	TGTGCCAGCAGCCCCGAGACGGGGGCGGGAGATGGCTACACCTTC	CASSPETGAGDGYTF
-	TRBJ1-5	TRBV2	TRBD1	TGTGCCAGCAGTCTAGACAGGGGGCGTCAGCCCCAGCATTTT	CASSLDRGRQPQHF
-	TRBJ2-3	TRBV5-8	TRBD2	TGTGCCAGCAGGGGATCCGGGACTAGCGGCTTAAAGCCTAGCACAGATACGCAGTATTTT	CASRGSGTSGLKPSTDTQYF
-	TRBJ2-2	TRBV6-5	-	TGTGCCAGCAGTTCCCCCGTACTAGGCGCCGGGGAGCTGTTTTTT	CASSSPVLGAGELFF
-	TRBJ1-4	TRBV6-2/TRBV6-3	TRBD1	TGTGCCAGCAGTTACGCGGGGACAGGGGGCCGGGATGAAAAACTGTTTTTT	CASSYAGTGGRDEKLFF
-	TRBJ1-5	TRBV9	-	TGTGCCAGCAGCGTAGGTTCAGGGATAAATCAGCCCCAGCATTTT	CASSVGSGINQPQHF
once	TRBJ1-1	TRBV5-6	TRBD1	TGTGCCAGCAGCATACGGGGCAGGGGGGTGCGGGCTGAAGCTTTCTTT	CASSIRGRGVRAEAFF
-	TRBJ1-2	TRBV18	TRBD1	TGTGCCAGCTCGAAACGGACAGGGAATAACTATGGCTACACCTTC	CASSKRTGNNYGYTF
-	TRBJ1-1	TRBV12-2	-	TGTGCAAGTCGCCCGCCCGACAGGGTGGTCGACACTGAAGCTTTCTTT	CASRPPDRVVDTEAFF
-	TRBJ1-2	TRBV28	TRBD1	TGTGCCAGCAGTCCCTGGACAGGGGGGTACTATGGCTACACCTTC	CASSPWTGGYYGYTF
-	TRBJ2-7	TRBV6-5	-	TGTGCCAGCTTCAGGACTTTTTACGAGCAGTACTTC	CASFRTFYEQYF
-	TRBJ1-6	TRBV7-9	-	TGTGCCAGCAGCTCAAGCCTGAGTTCACCCCTCCACTTT	CASSSSLSSPLHF
-	TRBJ2-2	TRBV6-6	-	TGTGCCAGCAGGCGGCAGGGCGGGGAGCTGTTTTTT	CASRRQGGELFF
-	TRBJ1-3	TRBV11-2	-	TGTGCCAGCACCCAAGGGAGGGGATTTAGAAACACCATATATTTT	CASTQGRGFRNTIYF
-	TRBJ2-2	TRBV7-7	TRBD2	TGTGCCAGCAGCATTAGCGGGGGATCGAACACCGGGGAGCTGTTTTTT	CASSISGGSNTGELFF
-	TRBJ2-5	TRBV19	-	TGTGCCAGTAGTCTTAGGAGGGGCCACCAAGAGACCCAGTACTTC	CASSLRRGHQETQYF
few	TRBJ1-1	TRBV13	-	TGTGCCAGCAGCCCTGATGGCGGCCGAACACGGGCTTTCTTT	CASSPDGGRTRAFF
once	TRBJ1-2	TRBV3-1/TRBV3-2	TRBD1	TGTGCCAGCAGCCCGACCGACAGGGGGCGAAATGGCTACACCTTC	CASSPTDRGRNGYTF
-	TRBJ2-6	TRBV21-1	-	TGTGCCAGCAGCAAAGGCCACAGGGGAGGTCTCTCTGGGGCCAACGTCCTGACTTTC	CASSKGHRGGLSGANVLTF
once	TRBJ2-1	TRBV2	TRBD2	TGTGCCAGCAGTGGGACTAGCGGGGGGATTCACAATGAGCAGTTCTTC	CASSGTSGGIHNEQFF
-	TRBJ2-2	TRBV3-1/TRBV3-2	-	TGTGCCAGCAGCCTAAGGACAGAATACACCGGGGAGCTGTTTTTT	CASSLRTEYTGELFF
-	TRBJ2-3	TRBV5-1	-	TGCGCCAGCAGCATCTCAGGGGTAGATACGCAGTATTTT	CASSISGVDTQYF
-	TRBJ2-1	TRBV12-3/TRBV12-4	TRBD1	TGTGCCAGCAGTCCGCGGACAGGGGGTGAGCAGTTCTTC	CASSPRTGGEQFF
-	TRBJ1-6	TRBV19	-	TGTGCCAGTAGCGACAGTGCCTATAATTCACCCCTCCACTTT	CASSDSAYNSPLHF
-	TRBJ1-5	TRBV18	-	TGTGCCAGCTCACCTCAGGGCAATCAGCCCCAGCATTTT	CASSPQGNQPQHF
-	TRBJ1-1	TRBV28	-	TGTGCCAGCAGTACGCAGAGGTTGCGAGCTTTCTTT	CASSTQRLRAFF
-	TRBJ2-3	TRBV10-3	TRBD1	TGTGCCATCTCACAATCGGGACAGACAATGGGAGATACGCAGTATTTT	CAISQSGQTMGDTQYF
-	TRBJ2-1	TRBV5-1	TRBD2	TGCGCCAGCAGCTTGGGTATGGTTCGGGCGGGGGCCTACAATGAGCAGTTCTTC	CASSLGMVRAGAYNEQFF
-	TRBJ1-4	TRBV28	TRBD1	TGTGCCAGCAGTTGGGGCGGTGCCGGGACAGGCCATGAAAAACTGTTTTTT	CASSWGGAGTGHEKLFF
-	TRBJ1-6	TRBV7-9	-	TGTGCCAGCAGCCAACCGACGGACTATACCCTCCACTTT	CASSQPTDYTLHF
-	TRBJ1-1	TRBV5-5	-	TGTGCCAGCAGCTGGGGGAGGTGGGGGGTTACTGAAGCTTTCTTT	CASSWGRWGVTEAFF
-	TRBJ1-1	TRBV27	-	TGTGCCAGCAGTCCAAGGAGGAACACTGAAGCTTTCTTT	CASSPRRNTEAFF
-	TRBJ2-5	TRBV4-1	-	TGCGCCAGCAGCCCCGCGGGTAGCCCGGAGACCCAGTACTTC	CASSPAGSPETQYF